What follows are 2 T cell receptor beta chains derived from one specimen sequenced in a study of T cells in Graves' hyperthyroidism and ophthalmopathy. RNA transcripts were the template for amplifying TCR beta CDR3 regions. The HTBI primer set drove a first-round RT-PCR of the TCR CDR3. Each CDR3 protein is one row after TCRdb ran MiXCR on the multiplex PCR reads. The sample includes around 520,000 distinct CDR3 sequences, around 15% of them seen just once. The sample taken for sequencing was blood. The receptors were gathered from a woman aged 40 to 50 with Graves' hyperthyroidism.

This clonotype has a count of ten or more. The V gene is TRBV5-1, the J gene TRBJ2-1; TRBD1 aligns across 9 bases. This CDR3 is built from 12 residues. V dropped 4 bases and J dropped 11; count of bases not matched to a gene: 4. Germline V CDR1 and CDR2: SGHRS, YFSETQ. CDR3 sequence: CASSLDRGKQFF. CDR3 coding DNA: TGCGCCAGCAGCCTGGACAGGGGTAAGCAGTTCTTC. Full variable domain (remainder filled in from reference TRBV5-1 and TRBJ2-1): KAGVTQTPRYLIKTRGQQVTLSCSPISGHRSVSWYQQTPGQGLQFLFEYFSETQRNKGNFPGRFSGRQFSNSRSEMNVSTLELGDSALYLCASSLDRGKQFFGPGTRLTVL.

In its sample, this clonotype was seen many times. This chain joins TRBV29-1 and TRBJ2-3; 9 bases align to TRBD1. Germline-derived CDR1 and CDR2 are SQVTM and ANQGSEA. The CDR3 is 14 amino acids. The CDR3 coding sequence is TGCAGTGTTCTGGGACAGGGAAACCCAGATACGCAGTATTTT. Translated, it gives CSVLGQGNPDTQYF.